This TCR beta chain was sequenced in a study of cytomegalovirus exposure and HLA in healthy donors. Remarks on this clone: The antigen remains unidentified.

The PCR was carried out with 60 Vbeta primers and 13 Jbeta primers. As originally analysed: Around 12 million of about 88 million unique TCR beta chains were shared, per a later count. Assay used: immunoSEQ multiplex PCR; TCRdb lists only in-frame clones, some missing. V and J calls and clone size are given by that table; D and trimming were obtained from the DNA. The sample has some 190,000 clones, 77% seen once. General observations from the study: A few CMV-associated chains were confirmed in vitro to be specific for CMV antigens. Excluded: some indistinguishable V segments such as TRBV6-2 and TRBV6-3. Later work associated fewer than 20,000 TCR beta sequences with HLA alleles at 0.05 false discovery rate.

V was trimmed by 4 bases and J by 7 bases, leaving 14 bases between them. The CDR3 length is 14 residues. CDR1 is MNHNY, CDR2 SVGAGI, per germline (reference sequence). Sequenced input: PBMCs. This chain uses TRBV6-6 with TRBJ1-5; D may be TRBD1 (6 bases). This TCR derives from a man between 18 and 35 years old in good health and CMV-seronegative. The DNA of the CDR3 is TGTGCCAGCAGTTCGACAGGACGGGTCCAGCCCCAGCATTTT. This sequence encodes CASSSTGRVQPQHF.